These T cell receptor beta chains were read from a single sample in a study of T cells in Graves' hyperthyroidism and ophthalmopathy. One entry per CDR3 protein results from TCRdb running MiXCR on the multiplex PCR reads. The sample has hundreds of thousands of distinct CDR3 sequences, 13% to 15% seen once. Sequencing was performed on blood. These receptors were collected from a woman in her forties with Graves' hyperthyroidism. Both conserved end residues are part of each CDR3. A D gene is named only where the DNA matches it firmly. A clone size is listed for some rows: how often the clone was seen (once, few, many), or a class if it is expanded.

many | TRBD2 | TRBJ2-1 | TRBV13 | TGTGCCAGCAGCTTTTTGGCGCTACCGGGACTAGCGGGTAGCGACAATGAGCAGTTCTTC | CASSFLALPGLAGSDNEQFF
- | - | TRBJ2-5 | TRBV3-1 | TGTGCCAGCAGCCACCCAGGGGGGGCGGGCCAAGAGACCCAGTACTTC | CASSHPGGAGQETQYF
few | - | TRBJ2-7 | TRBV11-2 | TGTGCCAGCAGCACCGAGAGCATAAGCTACGAGCAGTACTTC | CASSTESISYEQYF
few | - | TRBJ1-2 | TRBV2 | TGTGCCAGCACGGGGGACTTTTCTAACTATGGCTACACCTTC | CASTGDFSNYGYTF
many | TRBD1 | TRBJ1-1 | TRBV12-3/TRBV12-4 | TGTGCCAGCAGCCGGGACAGGGGATATATGATGAACACTGAAGCTTTCTTT | CASSRDRGYMMNTEAFF
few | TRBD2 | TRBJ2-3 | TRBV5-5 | TGTGCCAGCAGCTTTCTGTCAGGGCTGTCCTCTAGCGGGGGCACAGATACGCAGTATTTT | CASSFLSGLSSSGGTDTQYF
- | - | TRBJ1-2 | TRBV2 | TGTGCCAGCACCCTGGGGGATAACTCTAACTATGGCTACACCTTC | CASTLGDNSNYGYTF
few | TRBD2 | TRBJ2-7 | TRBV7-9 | TGTGCCAGCCCCCCGTCGGCGGGAGGGCCGAACGAGCAGTACTTC | CASPPSAGGPNEQYF
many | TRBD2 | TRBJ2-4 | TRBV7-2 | TGTGCCAGCAGCTCCCGACGGACTAGCGGGAGGGGTAACATTCAGTACTTC | CASSSRRTSGRGNIQYF
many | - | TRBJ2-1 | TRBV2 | TGTGCCAGCAGTGAGAGGACCCCTGAGCAGTTCTTC | CASSERTPEQFF
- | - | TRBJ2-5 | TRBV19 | TGTGCCAGTAGTATCCAGACAGGGAGGGAGACCCAGTACTTC | CASSIQTGRETQYF
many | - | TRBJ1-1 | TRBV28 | TGTGCCAGCCCATCGTCCCGGGACGGGAACACTGAAGCTTTCTTT | CASPSSRDGNTEAFF
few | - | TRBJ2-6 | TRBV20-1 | TGCAGTGCTAGAGATCTGTACTCTGGGGCCAACGTCCTGACTTTC | CSARDLYSGANVLTF
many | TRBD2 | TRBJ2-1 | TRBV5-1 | TGCGCCAGCAGCTTGAGGGCAGGAGGACTAGCGGGTAACTACAATGAGCAGTTCTTC | CASSLRAGGLAGNYNEQFF
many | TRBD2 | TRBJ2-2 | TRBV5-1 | TGCGCCAGCAGCCCATCCGGGACTAGCGGGAGGGCCCTCTACACCGGGGAGCTGTTTTTT | CASSPSGTSGRALYTGELFF
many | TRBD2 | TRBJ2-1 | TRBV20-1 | TGCAGTGCCGGGACTAGCGGACTTAGCTCCTACAATGAGCAGTTCTTC | CSAGTSGLSSYNEQFF
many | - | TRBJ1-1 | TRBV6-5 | TGTGCCAGCAGTTACGGCCGAACGTCGAACACTGAAGCTTTCTTT | CASSYGRTSNTEAFF
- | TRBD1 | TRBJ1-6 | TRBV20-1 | TGCAGTGCCTCGGACAGGGTGGATAATTCACCCCTCCACTTT | CSASDRVDNSPLHF
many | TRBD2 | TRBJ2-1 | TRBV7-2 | TGTGCCAGCAGCTTCCCGGGACTAGCGGGGTCGCAGTTCTTC | CASSFPGLAGSQFF
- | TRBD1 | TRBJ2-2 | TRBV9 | TGTGCCAGCAGTAAGTCGGGACAGAGCTCGAACACCGGGGAGCTGTTTTTT | CASSKSGQSSNTGELFF
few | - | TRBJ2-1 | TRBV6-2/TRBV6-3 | TGTGCCAGCAGTTACAGTGACAGGCCGAACAATGAGCAGTTCTTC | CASSYSDRPNNEQFF
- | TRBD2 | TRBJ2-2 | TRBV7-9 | TGTGCCAGCAGCCAACTAGCGGGAGTTAACACCGGGGAGCTGTTTTTT | CASSQLAGVNTGELFF
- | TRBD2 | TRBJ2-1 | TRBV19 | TGTGCCAGTAGTATGGTAGCGGGAAGGGGGTACAATGAGCAGTTCTTC | CASSMVAGRGYNEQFF
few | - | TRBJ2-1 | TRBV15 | TGTGCCACCAGCAGCCGGGGACTCCCACTCTCAAATGAGCAGTTCTTC | CATSSRGLPLSNEQFF
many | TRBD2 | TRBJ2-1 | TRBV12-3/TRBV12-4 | TGTGCCAGCAGCTTAGCAGCGGGGTCCTACAATGAGCAGTTCTTC | CASSLAAGSYNEQFF
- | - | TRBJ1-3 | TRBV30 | TGTGCCTGGGACACGGGGCTAAGAAACACCATATATTTT | CAWDTGLRNTIYF
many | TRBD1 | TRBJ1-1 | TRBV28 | TGTGCCAGCAGTTCGGACAGGGGGAACACTGAAGCTTTCTTT | CASSSDRGNTEAFF
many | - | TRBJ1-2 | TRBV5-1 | TGCGCCAGCAGCTTGGAGCCTTCAACCGGCTATGGCTACACCTTC | CASSLEPSTGYGYTF